This T cell receptor beta chain was captured in a study of T cell repertoires in ileal Crohn's disease. CDR3 size: 13 residues. With 5 bases removed from V and 9 bases from J, the gap between germline ends came to 11 bases. Germline CDR1 PRHDT, CDR2 FYEKMQ (reference sequence). About this clone itself: Its antigen is still unknown.

Whole-study findings and limits: Compared with non-smokers, active smokers at surgery showed more clonal expansions.

Patients were adults with ileal or ileocolonic Crohn's disease needing resection. Clones were read by immunoSEQ multiplex PCR, and TCRdb kept only the in-frame ones, dropping some. The repertoire holds approximately 5,400 clones, with roughly 82% as singletons. This receptor was identified in an adult with Crohn's disease. The V and J genes are TRBV13 and TRBJ1-6; tentative D call: TRBD1 (6 bases). Material for sequencing was ileal tissue. The CDR3, as DNA: TGTGCCAGCAGCCAGGGGTTGGGTTCACCCCTCCACTTT. Translation gives CASSQGLGSPLHF.